This T cell receptor (beta chain) was obtained from a study of T cell responses to AZD1222 COVID-19 vaccine. With respect to this clone: The antigen remains unidentified.

Overall study results and limits: Two AZD1222 doses significantly raised spike-specific TCR breadth and depth over controls.

Trimming removed 0 bases from V and 1 base from J, with 6 bases in between. The CDR3 is 14 amino acids. Germline-derived CDR1 and CDR2 are SGHTS and YDEGEE. The protocol was immunoSEQ multiplex PCR, while the TCRdb copy is restricted to in-frame clones and leaves out a portion. The sample shows 150,000 or so clones, 80% to 90% of them seen only once. Source: peripheral blood, taken on day 0 of AZD1222 vaccination. V usage is TRBV5-8 and J usage is TRBJ2-3; tentative D call: TRBD1 (6 bases). The receptor comes from an adult in good health. The DNA for the CDR3 is TGTGCCAGCAGCTTGGACAGGGGCACAGATACGCAGTATTTT. Residues: CASSLDRGTDTQYF. Based on the CDR3 plus reference TRBV5-8 and TRBJ2-3, the full variable domain is EAGVTQSPTHLIKTRGQQATLRCSPISGHTSVYWYQQALGLGLQFLLWYDEGEERNRGNFPPRFSGRQFPNYSSELNVNALELEDSALYLCASSLDRGTDTQYFGPGTRLTVL.